This T cell receptor beta chain derives from a study of T cell repertoires in cytomegalovirus infection. Study-level background: It was the public TCR beta signatures that indicated both CMV infection and matching HLA type. General study findings and limits: The ex vivo response was dominated by HLA-C-restricted CMV-specific TCR beta clonotypes. There were carriers of CMV plus the relevant HLA, and cumulative public TCR beta family frequency identified them.

Remarks on this clonotype: What it binds is unknown.

Trimming removed 4 bases at V and 13 bases at J, with 8 bases between. This CDR3 is 11 amino acids long. Germline CDR1 SEHNR, CDR2 FQNEAQ (reference sequence). A single record per CDR3 protein comes from TCRdb applying MiXCR to the reads. The table has 200,000 to 300,000 distinct CDR3 sequences, roughly 13% seen once; the top ten hold roughly 8.9%. J is TRBJ2-6 and V is TRBV7-9, with a tentative D call TRBD1 (5 bases). The material sequenced was PBMCs. The sequence was collected from a human donor in good health (CMV status not recorded). Some clones in this sample may be carry-over from other donors' samples. Here the CDR3 reads CASSSTVVLTF. The DNA of the CDR3 is TGTGCCAGCAGCTCGACAGTAGTCCTGACTTTC.